This TCR beta chain emerged from a study of beta chain features in type 1 diabetes. Study-wide context: No age, gender or cell yield differences were seen between patients and healthy donors. Study results and caveats: Moderately but significantly shorter TCRB CDR3s were found in Type 1 diabetes patients in all four CD4+ subsets. Within patients, naive, central memory and Treg TCRB repertoires seemed more similar than within healthy donors. In type 1 diabetes patients, VDJ junctions had fewer insertions; deletions at these junctions were more frequent. Shorter templates might be favored by PCR, and equally so in patients and in controls.

TCRB transcripts that were expressed got sequenced, as all of the isolated RNA had been reverse transcribed. TCRdb's table, derived via immunoSEQ multiplex PCR, lists solely in-frame clones and lacks some. Among some 140,000 clones listed, approximately 9% were seen once. Comment on this clone: Its antigen is as yet unknown.

There are 13 residues in the CDR3. Trimming took off 5 bases at V and 3 bases at J, with 9 bases between the two ends. Germline assignment: CDR1 LNHDA and CDR2 SQIVND (reference sequence). The chain joins TRBV19 to TRBJ2-3; no reliable D call. Specimen: central memory CD4+ T cells from blood. This clonotype was obtained from a man aged 25-45 years with type 1 diabetes. CDR3 nucleotides: TGTGCCAGTAGTGCTAGTAGGACAGATACGCAGTATTTT. Protein sequence: CASSASRTDTQYF.